These 5 T cell receptor beta chains share one sample of origin, sequenced in a study of beta chain features in type 1 diabetes. The investigators reverse transcribed all of the isolated RNA, so they sequenced expressed TCRB transcripts. Libraries were prepared by immunoSEQ multiplex PCR; TCRdb keeps only in-frame clonotypes and omits some of them. The sample lists fewer than 550,000 clones; roughly an eighth were seen once. The material sequenced was naive CD4+ T cells from blood. The receptors derive from a woman aged 18-29 years in good health.

This clone was observed a handful of times. The rearrangement joins TRBV2 to TRBJ2-5; D is unclear. The CDR3 sequence is 13 residues long. In germline, CDR1 is SNHLY, CDR2 FYNNEI. V was cut by 2 bases and J by 2 bases, with 6 bases left in between. The CDR3, as DNA: TGTGCCAGCAGTGAACGGCGGCAAGAGACCCAGTACTTC. This sequence encodes CASSERRQETQYF.

The J gene is TRBJ1-1, the V gene TRBV21-1; the table's D call, TRBD1, has no DNA check behind it. TRBV21-1 is a pseudogene segment. The CDR3 consists of 18 residues. For the CDR3, the DNA is TGTGCCAGCAGCAAATTAACCCCGGGACACAACATGAACACTGAAGCTTTCTTT. Translating gives CASSKLTPGHNMNTEAFF.

In its sample, this clone was seen a few times. The chain joins TRBV7-9 to TRBJ2-1, with TRBD1 identical over 7 bases. CDR3 length: 16 residues. The junction had 7 bases not matched to a gene; V was cut back by 5 bases and J by 0 bases. The germline gives CDR1 SEHNR, CDR2 FQNEAQ (reference sequence). CDR3 region: CASSDRDASSYNEQFF. CDR3 nucleotides: TGTGCCAGCAGCGACAGGGATGCCAGCTCCTACAATGAGCAGTTCTTC.

This sequence joins TRBV19 and TRBJ1-5; no reliable D call. Germline CDR1 reads LNHDA; CDR2 reads SQIVND (reference sequence). The CDR3 contains 14 residues. The germline V and J ends were trimmed by 0 bases and 3 bases, with 6 bases remaining between them. The CDR3 loop reads CASSIDSFNQPQHF. CDR3 DNA sequence: TGTGCCAGTAGTATAGACAGCTTCAATCAGCCCCAGCATTTT. The full variable domain, its missing parts supplied by reference TRBV19 and TRBJ1-5, is DGGITQSPKYLFRKEGQNVTLSCEQNLNHDAMYWYRQDPGQGLRLIYYSQIVNDFQKGDIAEGYSVSREKKESFPLTVTSAQKNPTAFYLCASSIDSFNQPQHFGDGTRLSIL.

Concerning this clone itself: The germline gene is not matched at one end of the junction; a read error may be the cause. This chain's CDR3 is CASSFSLAADEQFF. The CDR3 DNA reads as TGTGCTAGCAGCTTTTCACTCGCCGCCGATGAGCAGTTCTTC. This chain connects TRBV7-7 to TRBJ2-1; no definite D call. Germline V lookup: CDR1 SSHAT, CDR2 FNYEAQ (reference sequence). The length of the CDR3 is 14 residues.